These T cell receptor beta chains were read from a single sample in a study of PD-1 blockade in classical Hodgkin lymphoma. Profiling relied on immunoSEQ multiplex PCR, and the TCRdb table lists in-frame clones only, not all of them. The table includes under 50,000 clones, around 64% detected once. Sequences were derived from peripheral blood mononuclear cells (PBMCs), sampled before the fourth cycle of nivolumab. These receptors were collected from a human donor with classical Hodgkin lymphoma. The CDR3 runs from the conserved cysteine through the conserved F or W. The D gene is left open where the match is weak. Expanded clones get a size class; other rows say once, few or many, or leave the size out.

.	TRBV6-6	TRBJ2-4	.	TGTGCCAGCAGTTTAGGGGGGACCAAAAACATTCAGTACTTC	CASSLGGTKNIQYF
.	TRBV6-5	TRBJ1-3	.	TGTGCCAGCAGTGTTCAGGGCGCTGGAAACACCATATATTTT	CASSVQGAGNTIYF
.	TRBV6-5	TRBJ1-5	.	TGTGCCAGCAGTTACTCGAGAGGTCAGCCCCAGCATTTT	CASSYSRGQPQHF
.	TRBV10-3	TRBJ1-2	few	TGTGCCATCAGAAGGGAAAGGGCTTCCTATGGCTACACCTTC	CAIRRERASYGYTF
.	TRBV5-1	TRBJ2-7	.	TGCGCCAGCAGCTTGGCCGAGGGGGTCAGGGCCTACGAGCAGTACTTC	CASSLAEGVRAYEQYF
.	TRBV10-3	TRBJ2-1	.	TGTGCCATCAGTGAGTCGATGAGCGCCAACAATGAGCAGTTCTTC	CAISESMSANNEQFF
.	TRBV6-5	TRBJ1-5	.	TGTGCCAGCAGTTACTCGTTTTCTAACAATCAGCCCCAGCATTTT	CASSYSFSNNQPQHF
.	TRBV6-5	TRBJ2-7	.	TGTGCCAGCGGGCGGCAGGGCGGGTACGAGCAGTACTTC	CASGRQGGYEQYF
.	TRBV19	TRBJ2-2	.	TGTGCCAGTAGCCAGGCTTTAGCCGGGGAGCTGTTTTTT	CASSQALAGELFF
.	TRBV9	TRBJ2-7	.	TGTGCCAGCAGCGTGCGGACTGGCAGCGGCGAGCAGTACTTC	CASSVRTGSGEQYF
.	TRBV5-4	TRBJ1-2	few	TGTGCCAGCAGCTTGGATGGGGGCGCTAACTATGGCTACACCTTC	CASSLDGGANYGYTF
TRBD1	TRBV11-3	TRBJ2-2	.	TGTGCCAGCAGCCCAGGACAGGGGAACACCGGGGAGCTGTTTTTT	CASSPGQGNTGELFF
.	TRBV28	TRBJ1-5	.	TGTGCCAGCAGCCGTCCGTCGGGAACGGGTCAGCCCCAGCATTTT	CASSRPSGTGQPQHF
TRBD1	TRBV6-5	TRBJ1-1	.	TGTGCCAGCAGCACTCGACAGGGGAACACTGAAGCTTTCTTT	CASSTRQGNTEAFF
.	TRBV5-6	TRBJ1-5	once	TGTGCCAGCAGCTTTGGGTGGGGGAGCAATCAGCCCCAGCATTTT	CASSFGWGSNQPQHF
TRBD1	TRBV28	TRBJ2-5	.	TGTGCCAGCAGTTTTCGGGGACAGCCGCAAGAGACCCAGTACTTC	CASSFRGQPQETQYF
.	TRBV9	TRBJ2-3	.	TGTGCCAGCAGCGCAGGGAGCCGTACAGATACGCAGTATTTT	CASSAGSRTDTQYF
TRBD1	TRBV10-3	TRBJ1-2	.	TGTGCCATCAGCCAAGACAGGGGCAGAAGCTACACCTTC	CAISQDRGRSYTF
TRBD2	TRBV7-6	TRBJ2-1	.	TGTGCCAGCAGCCCACTAGCGGGGGTGTACAATGAGCAGTTCTTC	CASSPLAGVYNEQFF
TRBD2	TRBV7-2	TRBJ2-7	.	TGTGCCAGCAGCCAGGACACTAGCGGACTATACCTCTACGAGCAGTACTTC	CASSQDTSGLYLYEQYF
TRBD2	TRBV27	TRBJ2-7	.	TGTGCCAGCAGTTTAGGCGGGAGTAGGTACGAGCAGTACTTC	CASSLGGSRYEQYF
TRBD2	TRBV9	TRBJ2-1	.	TGTGCCAGCAGCGTAGGTGAGCGGGGCCGTCGGAATGAGCAGTTCTTC	CASSVGERGRRNEQFF
TRBD2	TRBV9	TRBJ2-2	.	TGTGCCAGCACCCCTGGGACTAGCGGGGGGGCCGGGGAGCTGTTTTTT	CASTPGTSGGAGELFF
.	TRBV10-3	TRBJ1-3	once	TGTGCCACTCTTCCCCGGGTCTCTGGAAACACCATATATTTT	CATLPRVSGNTIYF
TRBD1	TRBV14	TRBJ2-7	.	TGTGCCAGCAGCCAAGAGATGGGACAGGGCTACGAGCAGTACTTC	CASSQEMGQGYEQYF
.	TRBV5-5	TRBJ1-1	once	TGTGCCAGCAGCTTTGTTCCGTTGAACACTGAAGCTTTCTTT	CASSFVPLNTEAFF
.	TRBV6-6	TRBJ2-2	few	TGTGCCAGCAGGGCAGAGGGGGCCGGGGAGCTGTTTTTT	CASRAEGAGELFF
.	TRBV6-5	TRBJ1-5	.	TGTGCCAGCAGTTTCAATCCACTAGCCAGGCCCCAGCATTTT	CASSFNPLARPQHF
TRBD1	TRBV29-1	TRBJ2-3	few	TGCAGCGTTGTGGTCAGGGGGAAGTCTTCCCCAGATACGCAGTATTTT	CSVVVRGKSSPDTQYF
.	TRBV19	TRBJ2-5	.	TGTGCCAGTAGTACCACAGGGATAGAGACCCAGTACTTC	CASSTTGIETQYF
TRBD1	TRBV6-5	TRBJ2-1	few	TGTGCCAGCAGCTCGACAGGGTTCGAGCAGTTCTTC	CASSSTGFEQFF
.	TRBV6-5	TRBJ2-3	.	TGTGCCGCTGCAAGGAACCCCGACAGCGATACGCAGTATTTT	CAAARNPDSDTQYF
.	TRBV6-6	TRBJ1-1	.	TGTGCCAGCAGTTATGGGGGCGTGAACACTGAAGCTTTCTTT	CASSYGGVNTEAFF
.	TRBV5-6	TRBJ2-7	.	TGTGCCAGCAGCCCACCCTGGAGGACGGGCGAGCAGTACTTC	CASSPPWRTGEQYF
.	TRBV28	TRBJ1-2	.	TGTGCCAGCAGTCCTTCCCGGGACGAACGGATTGGCTACACCTTC	CASSPSRDERIGYTF
.	TRBV28	TRBJ1-2	.	TGTGCCAGTCTCTCCGGCGTAGGGTTAGGCTACACCTTC	CASLSGVGLGYTF
TRBD1	TRBV7-9	TRBJ2-7	.	TGTGCCAGCAGTACCGGGACAGGGAAGGCCGAGCAGTACTTC	CASSTGTGKAEQYF
.	TRBV30	TRBJ1-5	.	TGTGCCTGGAGTGCCGGGGACTATAGCAATCAGCCCCAGCATTTT	CAWSAGDYSNQPQHF
.	TRBV28	TRBJ2-7	.	TGTGCCAGCAGATTGAGCGGGACAGGTGGCGCCGAGCAGTACTTC	CASRLSGTGGAEQYF
.	TRBV2	TRBJ2-3	once	TGTGCCAGCAGGCAGTACGGGACTTTTCAAGATACGCAGTATTTT	CASRQYGTFQDTQYF
TRBD2	TRBV5-1	TRBJ2-7	.	TGCGCCAGCAGCCCCCCCCGAGCGGGGGGCTACGAGCAGTACTTC	CASSPPRAGGYEQYF
TRBD2	TRBV7-2	TRBJ2-7	.	TGTGCCAGCAGCTTAACTAGCGGGGGAGTCCCGGTTTACGAGCAGTACTTC	CASSLTSGGVPVYEQYF
.	TRBV4-3	TRBJ1-2	once	TGCGCCAGCAGCCAAGGTTTAAGGACGTATGGCTACACCTTC	CASSQGLRTYGYTF
.	TRBV5-4	TRBJ2-3	.	TGTGCCAGCAGCTTGGGAGGAATTAGCACAGATACGCAGTATTTT	CASSLGGISTDTQYF
.	TRBV7-2	TRBJ2-5	.	TGTGCCAGCAGCTTACCCGGAGAGACCCAGTACTTC	CASSLPGETQYF
.	TRBV10-2	TRBJ2-2	few	TGCGCCAGCCGGGACGCGAACACCGGGGAGCTGTTTTTT	CASRDANTGELFF
TRBD2	TRBV7-8	TRBJ2-1	.	TGTGCCAGCCAGGGACTAGCGGGTTGGGGGAATGAGCAGTTCTTC	CASQGLAGWGNEQFF
.	TRBV4-3	TRBJ2-5	.	TGCGCCAGCAGCCAAGATGGGGCCCGGCAGGAGACCCAGTACTTC	CASSQDGARQETQYF
.	TRBV19	TRBJ1-5	.	TGTGCCAGTAGGCCCGCCGGGTCTGGCAATCAGCCCCAGCATTTT	CASRPAGSGNQPQHF
TRBD2	TRBV9	TRBJ2-5	.	TGTGCCAGCAGCTCCCACCTAGCGGGGGGGCTGGAGACCCAGTACTTC	CASSSHLAGGLETQYF
.	TRBV15	TRBJ1-4	medium-sized	TGTGCCACTGGGGCCGGGGGAAGAAGTAATGAAAAACTGTTTTTT	CATGAGGRSNEKLFF
.	TRBV2	TRBJ1-2	few	TGTGCCAGCCTCACCCGGCCAGGAGGTATCTATGGCTACACCTTC	CASLTRPGGIYGYTF
.	TRBV4-3	TRBJ1-4	.	TGCGCCAGCAGCCTATCCCGGACGTACTACAGCGATAATGAAAAACTGTTTTTT	CASSLSRTYYSDNEKLFF
.	TRBV15	TRBJ2-7	.	TGTGCCACCAGCAGAGATTACCCAGAGCCTACCTACGAGCAGTACTTC	CATSRDYPEPTYEQYF
TRBD2	TRBV10-1	TRBJ2-5	.	TGCGCCAGCAGTGAGTCGACTAGCGGGGGATTAGAGACCCAGTACTTC	CASSESTSGGLETQYF
.	TRBV7-9	TRBJ2-5	.	TGTGCCAGCAGCCCCGACATTATCCAAGAGACCCAGTACTTC	CASSPDIIQETQYF
.	TRBV30	TRBJ1-1	.	TGTGCCTGGAGTGTACGGGCCGGGGCTGAAGCTTTCTTT	CAWSVRAGAEAFF
TRBD2	TRBV7-3	TRBJ2-5	.	TGTGCCAGCAGCTTAATCGAGGGACCCCGGGGACTAGCGGGGAGGAGGGGAGAGACCCAGTACTTC	CASSLIEGPRGLAGRRGETQYF
TRBD1	TRBV29-1	TRBJ1-1	.	TGCAGCGCGCTGTATGGTGGGGACAGGGGAAAAGCTTTCTTT	CSALYGGDRGKAFF
TRBD1	TRBV7-9	TRBJ1-6	.	TGTGCCAGCAGCCACGACAGGGGGGATAATTCACCCCTCCACTTT	CASSHDRGDNSPLHF